These T cell receptor beta chains were read from a single sample in a study of neurological immune-mediated disorders. TCRdb re-called the 5' RACE reads through MiXCR, storing one row per CDR3 protein. The top ten clones hold over 2% of a sample with 55,000 to 65,000 distinct CDR3 sequences, about 3.5% of them seen once. Sequencing was carried out using PBMCs. The source of these receptors is a woman between 50 and 59 years old with multiple sclerosis. CDR3s include the opening cysteine and the closing phenylalanine or tryptophan. The D gene is left open where the match is weak. Clone size, where shown, is once, few, many, or a class for clones that have expanded.

>TRBV10-3|many|TRBJ1-5|TRBD1
TGTGCCATCAGAAAAGACAGGGGCGGCAATCAGCCCCAGCATTTT
CAIRKDRGGNQPQHF
>TRBV20-1|many|TRBJ1-1|TRBD1
TGCAGTGCTAGTTGGGACAGGGGTATCTTT
CSASWDRGIF
>TRBV10-3|many|TRBJ2-1|TRBD2
TGTGCCATCAGTGGGACTAGCACGAGCAATGAGCAGTTCTTC
CAISGTSTSNEQFF
>TRBV20-1|many|TRBJ1-4|.
TGCAGTGCTAGAGAGGCAGGGTCAAAACTGTTTTTT
CSAREAGSKLFF
>TRBV14|.|TRBJ1-2|.
TGTGCCAGCAGCCAGGGCGGCGGCTATGGCTACACCTTC
CASSQGGGYGYTF
>TRBV20-1|.|TRBJ1-4|TRBD1
TGCAGTGCTAGGCCCACAGGGGTGCCGAGTGAAAAACTGTTTTTT
CSARPTGVPSEKLFF
>TRBV18|many|TRBJ2-5|.
TGTGCCAGCTCACCGGGACTGTGGGTCCAAGAGACCCAGTACTTC
CASSPGLWVQETQYF
>TRBV30|few|TRBJ2-3|.
TGTGCCTGGACTGGGGGAGCAGATACGCAGTATTTT
CAWTGGADTQYF
>TRBV3-1|many|TRBJ2-2|.
TGTGCCAGCAGCCGGGATCGGCGAAGCACCGGGGAGCTGTTTTTT
CASSRDRRSTGELFF
>TRBV12-3/TRBV12-4|many|TRBJ2-1|.
TGTGCCAGCAGTGCGAGAGGAGAGCAGTTCTTC
CASSARGEQFF
>TRBV20-1|many|TRBJ2-4|TRBD2
TGCAGTGCTAGAGTCGGGGGGATACTAGCCAAAAACATTCAGTACTTC
CSARVGGILAKNIQYF
>TRBV20-1|many|TRBJ1-2|.
TGCAGTGCTAGAGACAGTCTTGATGATGGCTACACCTTC
CSARDSLDDGYTF
>TRBV7-2|many|TRBJ2-2|TRBD2
TGTGCCAGCAGCTTAGCCGGACTAGCGGGAGGATTCACCGGGGAGCTGTTTTTT
CASSLAGLAGGFTGELFF
>TRBV4-2|many|TRBJ2-1|.
TGTGCCAGCAGCCAGACACCCGCGGGTTACAATGAGCAGTTCTTC
CASSQTPAGYNEQFF
>TRBV20-1|many|TRBJ2-1|.
TGCAGTGCTAGTCCCCACGGCAGCTACAATGAGCAGTTCTTC
CSASPHGSYNEQFF
>TRBV21-1|many|TRBJ1-1|.
TGTGCCAGCAGCAAAGGTCCCGCAGGGGTGAACACTGAAGCTTTCTTT
CASSKGPAGVNTEAFF
>TRBV11-1|many|TRBJ2-1|.
TGTGCCAGCAGCCCCCTGACTAGGTCCCTGGATGAGCAGTTCTTC
CASSPLTRSLDEQFF
>TRBV20-1|many|TRBJ1-6|.
TGCAGTGCTATATCAAAGGGCCGGGGATCACCCCTCCACTTT
CSAISKGRGSPLHF
>TRBV20-1|many|TRBJ2-1|TRBD2
TGCAGTGCTAGAGCACCGGGACTAGCACCCGAGCAGTTCTTC
CSARAPGLAPEQFF
>TRBV7-9|many|TRBJ2-1|.
TGTGCCAGCAGCTTAAGCCCTATACCCTACAATGAGCAGTTCTTC
CASSLSPIPYNEQFF
>TRBV7-3|many|TRBJ2-3|TRBD2
TGTGCCAGCAGGAAAATCGGGGGGGATACGCAGTATTTT
CASRKIGGDTQYF
>TRBV6-6|.|TRBJ2-5|.
TGTGCCAGCAAGTATAGCCAAGAGACCCAGTACTTC
CASKYSQETQYF
>TRBV28|.|TRBJ2-1|.
TGTGCCAGCAGTTTAACCGGACAGTACAATGAGCAGTTCTTC
CASSLTGQYNEQFF
>TRBV28|.|TRBJ2-2|.
TGTGCCAGCATCACGAACACCGGGGAGCTGTTTTTT
CASITNTGELFF
>TRBV7-3|many|TRBJ1-5|.
TGTGCCAGCACCTCCCGGCCCCAGCATTTT
CASTSRPQHF
>TRBV5-6|many|TRBJ1-2|.
TGTGCCAGCAGCTTGGATCACATTTTTTATGGCTACACCTTC
CASSLDHIFYGYTF
>TRBV2|many|TRBJ1-4|.
TGTGCCAGCAGGAATGACGCGAGTTTTAATGAAAAACTGTTTTTT
CASRNDASFNEKLFF
>TRBV7-9|many|TRBJ2-6|.
TGTGCCAGCAGTCTCAACTCTGGGGCCAACGTCCTGACTTTC
CASSLNSGANVLTF
>TRBV5-1|many|TRBJ2-3|.
TGCGCCAGCAGCTTGGGGGCCACAGATACGCAGTATTTT
CASSLGATDTQYF
>TRBV9|many|TRBJ2-5|TRBD1
TGTGCCAGCAGCGCCCAGGGACAGACTATGGAGACCCAGTACTTC
CASSAQGQTMETQYF
>TRBV6-6|many|TRBJ2-3|.
TGTGCCAGCAGTTACCCATCCACAGGGTATTTCAGAGATACGCAGTATTTT
CASSYPSTGYFRDTQYF
>TRBV12-3/TRBV12-4|many|TRBJ1-1|.
TGTGCCAGCAGTTTAAAGGAGAGTAACACTGAAGCTTTCTTT
CASSLKESNTEAFF
>TRBV29-1|many|TRBJ1-1|.
TGCAGCGTTGGCCTCACAGCGAACACTGAAGCTTTCTTT
CSVGLTANTEAFF
>TRBV6-6|many|TRBJ1-1|.
TGTGCCAGCAGTTGGGTCCTCACTGAAGCTTTCTTT
CASSWVLTEAFF
>TRBV27|many|TRBJ1-1|.
TGTGCCAGCAGTAGGTCTAGGGTCCCTTTCACTGAAGCTTTCTTT
CASSRSRVPFTEAFF
>TRBV20-1|many|TRBJ2-7|.
TGCAGTGTAAGAAGGGAAAGAGGGGGTAGCCACGAGCAGTACTTC
CSVRRERGGSHEQYF
>TRBV9|many|TRBJ1-4|TRBD1
TGTGCCAGCAGCGTATCGGGACAGGCGGTGGGCGAAAAACTGTTTTTT
CASSVSGQAVGEKLFF
>TRBV4-3|many|TRBJ2-1|TRBD2
TGCGCCAGCAGCCAGTCTGGACTAGCGGGCGATGAGCAGTTCTTC
CASSQSGLAGDEQFF
>TRBV7-9|many|TRBJ2-5|TRBD2
TGTGCCAGCAGCCCACCGCGGGGGGCGGGAGCAGAGACCCAGTACTTC
CASSPPRGAGAETQYF